These 29 T cell receptor beta chains came from one sample sequenced in a study of T cell responses to AZD1222 COVID-19 vaccine. Assay used: immunoSEQ multiplex PCR; TCRdb lists only in-frame clones, some missing. Among roughly 78,000 clones listed, roughly 80% were seen once. The sample in question was peripheral blood, obtained on day 0 of AZD1222 vaccination. These receptors were obtained from an adult in good health.

In its sample, this clone was seen a few times. The CDR3 nucleotides are TGTGCCAGCAGCCGGAACACCAATGAAAAACTGTTTTTT. This translates into CASSRNTNEKLFF. The chain combines TRBV5-4 with TRBJ1-4; D call uncertain. Trimming shortened V by 4 bases and J by 5 bases, and 9 bases separated the two germline ends. This CDR3 has 13 amino acids. The germline gives CDR1 SGHNT, CDR2 YYREEE (reference sequence).

The chain joins TRBV2 to TRBJ1-3; 7 bases match TRBD1. Germline CDR1 SNHLY, CDR2 FYNNEI. V lost 8 bases, J lost 2 bases, and 6 bases stayed unmatched. This CDR3 region has 14 residues. The CDR3 loop is CASSGQTTGNTIYF. The CDR3 DNA is TGTGCCAGCTCGGGACAGACGACTGGAAACACCATATATTTT.

This clone appeared a few times. The chain links TRBV4-3 to TRBJ2-7; either TRBD1 or TRBD2 may fit D (5 bases each). V lost 0 bases to trimming and J lost 3 bases, with 15 bases between them. The CDR3 runs 16 residues. In germline, CDR1 is LGHNA, CDR2 YSLEER. The CDR3 bases are TGCGCCAGCAGCCAAGATCCCACGGGGCCCCTCTACGAGCAGTACTTC. Translated: CASSQDPTGPLYEQYF.

The chain has TRBV15 and TRBJ1-2; tentative D call: TRBD1 (6 bases). Trimming took 3 bases from V and 2 from J, leaving 31 bases between them. The germline V gene encodes CDR1 LNHNV and CDR2 YYDKDF (reference sequence). This CDR3 comprises 21 residues. The CDR3 loop reads CATSRRGLEPGRRKQNYGYTF. The CDR3 DNA is TGTGCCACCAGCAGGAGGGGGTTAGAACCGGGACGTCGAAAGCAGAACTATGGCTACACCTTC.

This chain uses TRBV9 with TRBJ1-1, with D unresolved. There are 13 residues in the CDR3. Germline V CDR1 and CDR2: SGDLS, YYNGEE. V lost 4 bases, J lost 4 bases, and 11 bases lay in between. The CDR3 loop reads CASSSDPGTEAFF. The CDR3 DNA reads as TGTGCCAGCAGCTCGGACCCGGGCACTGAAGCTTTCTTT.

The V gene is TRBV7-8, the J gene TRBJ1-3; 7 nucleotides agree with TRBD1. The junction had 11 bases not matched to a gene; V was cut back by 5 bases and J by 4 bases. CDR1 and CDR2 (germline): SGHVS, FQNEAQ. This CDR3 contains 16 residues. CDR3: CASSVRTGTDGNTIYF. CDR3 DNA sequence: TGTGCCAGCAGCGTTCGGACCGGGACAGACGGAAACACCATATATTTT.

A single count supports this clone. The chain employs TRBV2 and TRBJ2-5, with D maybe TRBD1 (6 bases). Germline values: CDR1 SNHLY, CDR2 FYNNEI. The CDR3 loop spans 15 amino acids. V lost 4 bases and J 1 base, leaving 13 bases between the germline ends. The CDR3 DNA follows: TGTGCCAGCAGTGGGGTGGGGGCCCTCCAAGAGACCCAGTACTTC. This encodes CASSGVGALQETQYF.

The genes are TRBV19 and TRBJ1-1, with TRBD1 matching over 7 bases. In germline, CDR1 is LNHDA, CDR2 SQIVND (reference sequence). With 3 bases clipped from V and 0 bases from J, the junction kept 7 bases outside the gene matches. The CDR3 has 16 amino acids. The CDR3 DNA follows: TGTGCCAGTAGTATCGACAGGGAGGAGGTGAACACTGAAGCTTTCTTT. Translated, it gives CASSIDREEVNTEAFF.

V gene TRBV5-4 combines with J gene TRBJ2-7; possibly TRBD1 for D (5 bases). The CDR3 spans 14 residues. Germline assignment: CDR1 SGHNT and CDR2 YYREEE (reference sequence). The V gene lost 6 bases and the J gene lost 0 bases, with 13 bases spanning the gap. CDR3 coding DNA: TGTGCCAGCATGGACACTCCACTCTCCTACGAGCAGTACTTC. As protein: CASMDTPLSYEQYF.

This clone showed up just once. J is TRBJ1-1 and V is TRBV10-1; D ambiguous. Looked up from germline, CDR1 is WNHNN and CDR2 is SYGVQD (reference sequence). The CDR3 sequence is 13 residues long. V was trimmed by 5 bases and J by 8 bases, leaving 15 bases between them. The CDR3 loop is CASSIGPGSEAFF. CDR3 in DNA: TGCGCCAGCAGTATTGGACCGGGGAGCGAAGCTTTCTTT.

This clone was detected only a few times. The CDR3 region has the DNA TGTGCCTCAGGGACAGGGGGCGGGATAGCTTTCTTT. Its translation is CASGTGGGIAFF. V usage is TRBV30 and J usage is TRBJ1-1; 12 nucleotides agree with TRBD1. The CDR3 runs 12 residues. Germline trimming cut 7 bases from V and 10 bases from J; bases unmatched to any gene: 7. Per germline, CDR1 GTSNPN and CDR2 SVGIG (reference sequence).

The gene calls are TRBV7-2 and TRBJ2-7; D is possibly TRBD1 (5 bases). Trimming removed 6 bases from V and 3 bases from J, with 12 bases in between. Germline V gene data show CDR1 as SGHTA and CDR2 as FQGNSA. CDR3 length: 13 amino acids. CDR3 protein: CASSPGLGYEQYF. In DNA form, the CDR3 reads TGTGCCAGCAGTCCAGGGTTGGGCTACGAGCAGTACTTC.

The chain recombines TRBV5-4 with TRBJ2-3; D is tentatively TRBD1 or TRBD2 (5 bases each). Germline V gene lookup returns CDR1 SGHNT and CDR2 YYREEE (reference sequence). V lost 4 bases, J lost 6 bases, and 15 bases lay in between. The CDR3 is 14 amino acids. The CDR3: CASSTGTPSDTQYF. The CDR3 DNA reads as TGTGCCAGCAGCACCGGGACGCCGTCCGATACGCAGTATTTT.

CDR3 in amino acids: CASSWSYGYTF. The CDR3 region has the DNA TGTGCCAGTAGTTGGAGCTATGGCTACACCTTC. The V call is TRBV19, the J call TRBJ1-2; D is uncertain. CDR3 length equals 11 residues. Per the germline V gene, CDR1 is LNHDA and CDR2 is SQIVND (reference sequence). With 5 bases removed from V and 4 bases from J, the gap between germline ends came to 5 bases. Based on the CDR3 plus reference TRBV19 and TRBJ1-2, the full variable domain is DGGITQSPKYLFRKEGQNVTLSCEQNLNHDAMYWYRQDPGQGLRLIYYSQIVNDFQKGDIAEGYSVSREKKESFPLTVTSAQKNPTAFYLCASSWSYGYTFGSGTRLTVV.

The gene calls are TRBV27 and TRBJ2-1, with TRBD2 identical over 8 bases. Looked up from germline, CDR1 is MNHEY and CDR2 is SMNVEV (reference sequence). The V gene end was trimmed by 5 bases and the J gene end by 8 bases; junction bases not matched to a gene: 5. The CDR3 is made up of 13 amino acids. The chain's CDR3 is CASSSGGIHEQFF. CDR3 DNA: TGTGCCAGCAGTAGCGGGGGTATTCATGAGCAGTTCTTC.

This clone was seen a few times. The rearrangement joins TRBV5-6 to TRBJ1-2, with D perhaps matching TRBD1 (6 bases). This CDR3 region has 15 residues. Trimming cost V 0 bases and J 7 bases, with 16 bases left between them. Germline assignment: CDR1 SGHDT and CDR2 YYEEEE. CDR3 DNA sequence: TGTGCCAGCAGCTTGGAGGAGGGGGGAATGCGTGGCTACACCTTC. Amino acids: CASSLEEGGMRGYTF.

V gene TRBV29-1 combines with J gene TRBJ2-7, with D tentatively TRBD1 (6 bases). The CDR3 length is 16 residues. V lost 7 bases and J lost 2, with 24 bases in between. Germline V gene sequence: CDR1 SQVTM, CDR2 ANQGSEA. CDR3 amino acids: CSGQTEGQYPPYEQYF. In DNA, the CDR3 is TGCAGCGGCCAGACAGAAGGACAGTATCCCCCCTACGAGCAGTACTTC.

This chain joins TRBV7-2 and TRBJ2-2; D ambiguous. CDR1 SGHTA and CDR2 FQGNSA come from the germline V gene. V shed 7 bases and J shed 4 bases, with 7 bases lying between them. This CDR3 is built from 12 residues. CDR3 region: CASTSLTGELFF. The CDR3 region has the DNA TGTGCCAGCACCTCCCTCACCGGGGAGCTGTTTTTT.

V is TRBV4-1 and J is TRBJ2-2, with D unclear. This CDR3 spans 12 amino acids. The germline CDR1 and CDR2 sequences are MGHRA and YSYEKL. The germline V and J ends were trimmed by 2 bases and 6 bases, with 4 bases remaining between them. The CDR3 spells CASSQIPGELFF. The CDR3, as DNA: TGCGCCAGCAGCCAAATCCCCGGGGAGCTGTTTTTT.

This rearrangement joins TRBV2 to TRBJ1-5, with TRBD1 as a possible D gene (6 bases). The germline V gene encodes CDR1 SNHLY and CDR2 FYNNEI. V lost 6 bases and J lost 0, with 12 bases in between. CDR3 size: 15 residues. Here the CDR3 DNA reads TGTGCCAGCAGGGCAGGGGAATATAGCAATCAGCCCCAGCATTTT. Protein product: CASRAGEYSNQPQHF.

This clone was seen only once. The chain links TRBV18 to TRBJ2-5; TRBD2 agrees at 7 bases. Looked up from germline, CDR1 is KGHSH and CDR2 is LQKENI. This CDR3 has 16 amino acids. Trimming took 1 base from V and 5 from J; bases not matched to a gene: 10. The CDR3 loop reads CASSPRAGPSGETQYF. The DNA for the CDR3 is TGTGCCAGCTCACCACGAGCGGGACCTTCTGGGGAGACCCAGTACTTC.

This chain uses TRBV7-9 with TRBJ2-3; D remains unclear. The germline gives CDR1 SEHNR, CDR2 FQNEAQ (reference sequence). The germline V and J ends were trimmed by 5 bases and 3 bases, with 9 bases remaining between them. The CDR3 is 13 amino acids. The CDR3 nucleotides read TGTGCCAGCAGCCATCCCCAGACAGATACGCAGTATTTT. This codes for CASSHPQTDTQYF.

CDR3 residues: CASGLVGTTVGDYAYEQYF. Written as DNA, the CDR3 is TGTGCTAGTGGTTTGGTAGGGACGACGGTGGGGGATTATGCCTACGAGCAGTACTTC. The genes are TRBV12-5 and TRBJ2-7; D may be TRBD1 or TRBD2 (5 bases each). Germline CDR1 and CDR2: LGHNT and FRNRAP. Trimming stripped 0 bases from V and 2 bases from J, with 23 bases between. This CDR3 has 19 amino acids.

The chain is built from TRBV6-5 and TRBJ1-2, with a tentative D call TRBD1 (6 bases). Between the trimmed V and J ends, which lost 4 bases and 8 bases, there was a span of 17 bases. The CDR3 contains 14 residues. The germline V gene has CDR1 MNHEY and CDR2 SVGAGI. The CDR3 bases are TGTGCCAGCAGTTCTCCGGGGGGCCGCGGAGGCTACACCTTC. It is translated as CASSSPGGRGGYTF.

In DNA, the CDR3 is TGTGCCAGCAGCCACCCCGGGACTAGCGGGGGGGATGTCCTGTACTTC. It translates to CASSHPGTSGGDVLYF. This chain connects TRBV4-2 to TRBJ2-7, with 16 bases lining up with TRBD2. Germline V lookup: CDR1 LGHNA, CDR2 YNFKEQ. The ends lost 3 bases at V and 12 bases at J; junction bases unmatched: 11. The CDR3 covers 16 residues.

The chain carries TRBV27 and TRBJ2-7; 10 bases fit TRBD2. This CDR3 contains 17 residues. V dropped 5 bases and J dropped 3; count of bases not matched to a gene: 13. The germline V gene encodes CDR1 MNHEY and CDR2 SMNVEV (reference sequence). DNA of the CDR3: TGTGCCAGCAGTCAAGCGGGGGGGCGGGTTGTCGGCTACGAGCAGTACTTC. Protein: CASSQAGGRVVGYEQYF.

This chain connects TRBV4-1 to TRBJ2-4; TRBD2 is a possible D gene (5 bases). V was cut by 1 base and J by 0 bases, with 10 bases left in between. The CDR3 extends over 16 amino acids. CDR1 and CDR2 from the germline V gene are MGHRA and YSYEKL. CDR3 DNA: TGCGCCAGCAGCCAAGTTAGCGCCCTAGCCAAAAACATTCAGTACTTC. Translated: CASSQVSALAKNIQYF.

This clone was detected a few times. V usage is TRBV6-5 and J usage is TRBJ1-2, with TRBD1 as a possible D gene (5 bases). This CDR3 is 12 amino acids long. Germline-derived CDR1 and CDR2 are MNHEY and SVGAGI. The V end was cut by 8 bases, the J end by 1 base, with 8 bases between. The CDR3 sequence: CASRDFNYGYTF. Here the CDR3 DNA reads TGTGCCAGCCGGGACTTTAACTATGGCTACACCTTC.

This clone appeared a single time. The J gene is TRBJ1-6, the V gene TRBV7-9; D gene uncertain. The CDR3 sequence is 14 residues long. In germline, CDR1 is SEHNR, CDR2 FQNEAQ (reference sequence). With 4 bases removed from V and 8 bases from J, the gap between germline ends came to 12 bases. In DNA, the CDR3 is TGTGCCAGCAGCTACCTTCCCTTGGATTCACCCCTCCACTTT. Protein: CASSYLPLDSPLHF.